This TCR beta chain was sequenced for a study of shared clonotypes between healthy human individuals. The wider study: Per donor, CD8 memory used one plate, CD8 naive used two, CD4 memory used three and CD4 naive used three. Study-wide results and limits: Around 5% of naive CD4 clonotypes were common to a few donors.

Comments on this clone: What it binds is not known.

V was trimmed by 4 bases and J by 4 bases, leaving 12 bases between them. This CDR3 is 15 amino acids long. CDR1 and CDR2 from the germline V gene are SGHDT and YYEEEE. All donors were healthy HIV-negative adults lacking recent acute infections or vaccinations. Authors' processing steps: ImmunoSEQ only sent back junction sequences with no quality scores, so filtering was done differently. Repertoires were generated with immunoSEQ multiplex PCR, while TCRdb's copy carries only in-frame clones and drops some. The DNA gave D and trimming, while V, J and clone size come from that table. The sample carries about 670,000 clones, 72% recorded once.

Sequencing input: memory CD4+ T cells sorted from blood. Specified subset: CD45RA-negative fraction. The chain is built from TRBV5-6 and TRBJ2-6, with D unresolved. The TCR sequence derives from a woman aged 25 to 39 in good health. CDR3: CASSPVGSGANVLTF. CDR3 nucleotides: TGTGCCAGCAGCCCGGTGGGGTCCGGGGCCAACGTCCTGACTTTC.